This passage covers 10 T cell receptor beta chains from one sample sequenced in a study of blood T cell repertoires in COVID-19. The assay was immunoSEQ multiplex PCR, and TCRdb's table has in-frame clones only and misses some. The data contain a few hundred thousand clones, 89% of them seen just once; the ten biggest clones take up 1.5% to 2%. Sequencing used peripheral blood. These receptors were taken from a woman in her 30s with COVID-19, enrolled during active disease.

The gene calls are TRBV15 and TRBJ2-5; TRBD1 matches at 9 bases. The V segment lost 1 base and the J segment 5 bases; nucleotides outside the gene matches: 5. The germline gives CDR1 LNHNV, CDR2 YYDKDF (reference sequence). There are 15 residues in the CDR3. The CDR3 sequence is CATSRGRTGVETQYF. CDR3 sequence (DNA): TGTGCCACCAGCAGAGGCAGGACAGGGGTGGAGACCCAGTACTTC. The variable domain in full, with the rest retrieved from reference TRBV15 and TRBJ2-5, is DAMVIQNPRYQVTQFGKPVTLSCSQTLNHNVMYWYQQKSSQAPKLLFHYYDKDFNNEADTPDNFQSRRPNTSFCFLDIRSPGLGDTAMYLCATSRGRTGVETQYFGPGTRLLVL.

V is TRBV7-2 and J is TRBJ2-3, with D unclear. V lost 5 bases to trimming and J lost 2 bases, with 5 bases between them. The CDR3 loop spans 12 amino acids. Germline lookup yields CDR1 SGHTA and CDR2 FQGNSA. CDR3 DNA sequence: TGTGCCAGCAGCGCCTACACAGATACGCAGTATTTT. Its translation is CASSAYTDTQYF.

The rearrangement links TRBV5-4 to TRBJ2-1, with D possibly matching TRBD2 (7 bases). With 3 bases removed from V and 5 bases from J, the gap between germline ends came to 18 bases. Germline CDR1 and CDR2: SGHNT and YYREEE (reference sequence). The CDR3 is 16 amino acids. CDR3 residues: CASSWGGHYQNNEQFF. Here the CDR3 DNA reads TGTGCCAGCAGCTGGGGGGGACACTACCAAAACAATGAGCAGTTCTTC. The full variable domain, its missing parts supplied by reference TRBV5-4 and TRBJ2-1, is ETGVTQSPTHLIKTRGQQVTLRCSSQSGHNTVSWYQQALGQGPQFIFQYYREEENGRGNFPPRFSGLQFPNYSSELNVNALELDDSALYLCASSWGGHYQNNEQFFGPGTRLTVL.

The chain couples TRBV2 to TRBJ2-5; possibly TRBD1 for D (5 bases). CDR1 and CDR2 from the germline V gene are SNHLY and FYNNEI. V gave up 0 bases and J gave up 5 bases, with 13 bases separating them. The CDR3 spans 15 residues. This chain's CDR3 is CASSEAAGRRETQYF. For the CDR3, the DNA is TGTGCCAGCAGTGAAGCGGCAGGGCGAAGGGAGACCCAGTACTTC.

The chain is built from TRBV7-3 and TRBJ2-6; D might be TRBD2 (6 bases). CDR3 length: 14 residues. The germline CDR1 and CDR2 sequences are SGHTA and FQGTGA. V was cut by 1 base and J by 6 bases, with 7 bases left in between. The CDR3 sequence is CASSLSGVANVLTF. The CDR3 DNA reads TGTGCCAGCAGCTTAAGCGGGGTGGCCAACGTCCTGACTTTC. The variable domain in full, completed from reference TRBV7-3 and TRBJ2-6, reads GAGVSQTPSNKVTEKGKYVELRCDPISGHTALYWYRQSLGQGPEFLIYFQGTGAADDSGLPNDRFFAVRPEGSVSTLKIQRTERGDSAVYLCASSLSGVANVLTFGAGSRLTVL.

The J gene is TRBJ1-1, the V gene TRBV5-5; no firm D call. The V gene lost 0 bases and the J gene lost 3 bases, with 3 bases spanning the gap. The length of the CDR3 is 12 residues. Looked up from germline, CDR1 is SGHKS and CDR2 is YYEKEE (reference sequence). The CDR3 is CASSLAYTEAFF. In nucleotides, the CDR3 is TGTGCCAGCAGCTTGGCCTACACTGAAGCTTTCTTT.

This clone was seen only once. The chain uses TRBV6-5 and TRBJ1-4; TRBD1 matches at 11 bases. Germline V CDR1 and CDR2: MNHEY, SVGAGI. V was pared by 7 bases and J by 10 bases, with 8 bases of the junction left unmatched. The CDR3 is made up of 14 amino acids. The CDR3 DNA is TGTGCCAGCATCCTGGACAGGGGGCATGGAAAACTGTTTTTT. This encodes CASILDRGHGKLFF.

The genes are TRBV4-1 and TRBJ1-5; D is ambiguous. The CDR3 totals 13 residues. CDR1 and CDR2 (germline): MGHRA, YSYEKL. Between the trimmed V and J ends, which lost 0 bases and 7 bases, there was a span of 7 bases. In nucleotides, the CDR3 is TGCGCCAGCAGCCAAGATGGTCGGCAGCCCCAGCATTTT. Protein product: CASSQDGRQPQHF.

The chain links TRBV3-1 (or the pseudogene TRBV3-2) to TRBJ1-4, with 8 nucleotides matching TRBD1. V shed 6 bases and J 7 bases; nucleotides not matched to a gene: 7. The CDR3 contains 14 residues. CDR1 is LGHDT, CDR2 YNNKEL, per germline (reference sequence). This CDR3 reads CASRPGGAGEKLFF. CDR3 bases: TGTGCCAGCAGACCAGGGGGCGCTGGTGAAAAACTGTTTTTT.

This chain uses TRBV2 with TRBJ2-5, with TRBD2 matching over 12 bases. After removal of 3 bases from V and 5 bases from J, the junction contained 4 bases not matched to a gene. Germline V gene data show CDR1 as SNHLY and CDR2 as FYNNEI. The length of the CDR3 is 15 residues. The CDR3: CASSDGLAGSETQYF. CDR3 in DNA: TGTGCCAGCAGTGATGGACTAGCGGGGTCGGAGACCCAGTACTTC.